The text below deals with one TCR beta chain. This sample stems from a study of blood T cell repertoires in COVID-19. Background on the study: T cells, B-cell-depleted T cells, or PBMCs supplied cDNA or gDNA.

CDR3 length: 16 amino acids. Trimming cost V 6 bases and J 3 bases; bases outside gene matches: 13. The V gene's germline CDR1 is MNHEY and CDR2 SMNVEV (reference sequence). The repertoire was sequenced with immunoSEQ multiplex PCR; TCRdb's copy has only in-frame clones and lacks some. Of some 120,000 clones in the sample, approximately 85% were seen once. V gene TRBV27 combines with J gene TRBJ2-7, with 8 bases matching TRBD2. The sequence was obtained from a human donor in a cohort sampled during active COVID-19. The sample comprised peripheral blood. The CDR3 region is CASRQSLAGGSYEQYF. The CDR3 bases are TGTGCCAGCAGACAATCCCTGGCGGGGGGAAGCTACGAGCAGTACTTC.